This T cell receptor beta chain was captured by sequencing in a study of cytomegalovirus exposure and HLA in healthy donors. As for the study in general: Genetic ancestry analysis placed over 65% of the 300 to 500 donors that were genotyped in the Caucasian-associated cluster. Study-wide findings and caveats: Most CMV-associated TCR beta chains appeared HLA-restricted in a later analysis. In vitro, three CMV-associated chains proved specific for CMV antigens. Prior analysis indicated that the majority of TCR beta V segments exhibited productivity approximately 87% or approximately 30% of the time.

This CDR3 comprises 15 residues. Germline assignment: CDR1 MNHEY and CDR2 SVGAGI. The V end lost 7 bases, the J end lost 4 bases, and 14 bases lay between the germline ends. Concerning this clone itself: What it recognizes is unknown.

60 Vbeta and 13 Jbeta primers were used in PCR. Here immunoSEQ multiplex PCR was the method, and the copy in TCRdb shows in-frame clones only, minus some. The sample shows some 150,000 clones, roughly 83% of them seen only once. The V call is TRBV6-5, the J call TRBJ1-6, with unresolved D. This clonotype was sampled from a woman aged 18-29 years in good health and CMV-seronegative. The sequencing sample was made of PBMCs. Here the CDR3 DNA reads TGTGCCAGCACAATAACGTCAGGTTATAATTCACCCCTCCACTTT. This codes for CASTITSGYNSPLHF.